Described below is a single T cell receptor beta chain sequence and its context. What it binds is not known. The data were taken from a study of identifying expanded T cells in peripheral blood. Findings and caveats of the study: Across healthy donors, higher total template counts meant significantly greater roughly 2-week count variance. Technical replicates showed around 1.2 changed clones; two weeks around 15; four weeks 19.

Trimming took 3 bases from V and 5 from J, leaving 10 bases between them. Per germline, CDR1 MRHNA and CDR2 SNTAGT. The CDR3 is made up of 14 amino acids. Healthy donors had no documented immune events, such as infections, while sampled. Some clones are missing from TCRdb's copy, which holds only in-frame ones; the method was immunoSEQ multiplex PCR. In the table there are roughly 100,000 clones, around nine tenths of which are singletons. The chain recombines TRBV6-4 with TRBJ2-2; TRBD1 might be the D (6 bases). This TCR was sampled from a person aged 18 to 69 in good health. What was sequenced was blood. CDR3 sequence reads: CASSEKGDTGELFF. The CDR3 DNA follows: TGTGCCAGCAGTGAAAAGGGGGATACCGGGGAGCTGTTTTTT.